The 5 T cell receptor beta chains below come from one sample, sequenced in a study of cytomegalovirus exposure and HLA in healthy donors. PCR used 60 Vbeta primers and 13 Jbeta primers. Profiling relied on immunoSEQ multiplex PCR, and the TCRdb table lists in-frame clones only, not all of them. The sample holds approximately 150,000 clones, around 78% seen once. Sequenced input: PBMCs. The receptors shown here come from a woman aged 45-60 years in good health and CMV-seropositive.

The rearrangement uses TRBV6-1 and TRBJ1-2; 8 bases align to TRBD1. V gave up 3 bases and J gave up 8 bases; unmatched junction bases: 17. The CDR3 is made up of 17 amino acids. CDR1 and CDR2 (germline): MNHNS, SASEGT. The DNA for the CDR3 is TGTGCCAGCAGTGACGTTAATACCGGACAGGGCAGTTGGGGCTACACCTTC. It is translated as CASSDVNTGQGSWGYTF.

There are a few counts of this clone. The chain combines TRBV19 with TRBJ2-3; 8 positions agree with TRBD2. The CDR3 runs to 17 residues. Germline V gene lookup returns CDR1 LNHDA and CDR2 SQIVND (reference sequence). The V and J ends lost 2 bases and 8 bases, in that order; junction bases with no gene match: 15. The CDR3 DNA is TGTGCCAGTAGTATACCCTCAGGAGCGGGGGCCCCTAGTACGCAGTATTTT. Translated, it gives CASSIPSGAGAPSTQYF. Full variable domain (outside the CDR3, taken from reference TRBV19 and TRBJ2-3): DGGITQSPKYLFRKEGQNVTLSCEQNLNHDAMYWYRQDPGQGLRLIYYSQIVNDFQKGDIAEGYSVSREKKESFPLTVTSAQKNPTAFYLCASSIPSGAGAPSTQYFGPGTRLTVL.

This clone was recorded once. The gene calls are TRBV28 and TRBJ2-5, with a tentative D call TRBD2 (5 bases). Germline CDR1 and CDR2: MDHEN and SYDVKM. The CDR3 extends over 13 amino acids. V gave up 4 bases and J gave up 5 bases, with 11 bases separating them. The DNA for the CDR3 is TGTGCCAGCAGTTCCCCCTCGGGGGAGACCCAGTACTTC. As protein: CASSSPSGETQYF.

J is TRBJ2-1 and V is TRBV7-3, with 10 bases identical to TRBD2. The V gene end was trimmed by 3 bases and the J gene end by 9 bases; junction bases not matched to a gene: 8. This CDR3 contains 15 residues. The germline CDR1 and CDR2 sequences are SGHTA and FQGTGA. CDR3 DNA: TGTGCCAGCAGCTTTACTAGCGGGGCCGCGGGTGAGCAGTTCTTC. Its translation: CASSFTSGAAGEQFF.

In this sample, this clone turned up once. CDR3 in amino acids: CASSPLGGVKNTEAFF. As DNA, the CDR3 is TGTGCCAGCTCACCTCTAGGAGGGGTTAAGAACACTGAAGCTTTCTTT. This chain links TRBV18 with TRBJ1-1, with a tentative D call TRBD1 (5 bases). Germline loops: CDR1 KGHSH, CDR2 LQKENI. The CDR3 contains 16 residues. Deletions cut 3 bases from V and 1 base from J, with 15 bases between. Full variable domain (outside the CDR3, taken from reference TRBV18 and TRBJ1-1): NAGVMQNPRHLVRRRGQEARLRCSPMKGHSHVYWYRQLPEEGLKFMVYLQKENIIDESGMPKERFSAEFPKEGPSILRIQQVVRGDSAAYFCASSPLGGVKNTEAFFGQGTRLTVV.